This T cell receptor (beta chain) stems from a study of blood T cells in healthy people across ages. Then a second PCR, running roughly 7 to 11 cycles, was carried out with a sample-barcoded 5' primer and a J-beta primer mix. TCRdb independently ran MiXCR on the 5' RACE reads; one entry per CDR3 protein. The sample includes hundreds of thousands of distinct CDR3 sequences, around 48% of them seen just once. The CDR3 covers 16 residues. The germline V gene encodes CDR1 SGHTA and CDR2 FQGNSA. With V trimmed by 4 bases and J by 0 bases, 7 bases remained unmatched. The clonotype was recovered from a woman aged 55-69 years in good health. The sequenced sample consisted of blood. The chain carries TRBV7-2 and TRBJ2-3, with 7 bases matching TRBD2. The CDR3 DNA sequence: TGTGCCAGCAGCTCGTGGGGAGGGCTTAGCACAGATACGCAGTATTTT. It translates to CASSSWGGLSTDTQYF.